These T cell receptor beta chains were read from a single sample in a study of shared clonotypes between healthy human individuals. Method: immunoSEQ multiplex PCR; TCRdb's copy keeps in-frame clones and lacks some. The sample has 2 million to 3 million clones; roughly 93% are singletons. Sequencing was done on a sample of naive CD4+ T cells from PBMCs. The source is a young man in good health. Some clones in this sample may be carry-over from other donors' samples. The CDR3 runs from the conserved cysteine through the conserved F or W. The D gene is left open where the match is weak. Some rows have no size entry. The others give once, few or many, or a class for an expanded clone.

>TRBV5-3|.|TRBJ1-2|.
CARSLARQGGYGYTF
TGTGCCAGAAGCTTGGCCCGGCAGGGTGGCTATGGCTACACCTTC
>TRBV25-1|TRBD1|TRBJ1-3|.
CASSGAGQAGNTIYF
TGTGCCAGCAGTGGGGCTGGACAGGCTGGAAACACCATATATTTT
>TRBV4-3|TRBD1|TRBJ2-7|.
CASSQEGTGYYEQYF
TGCGCCAGCAGCCAAGAGGGGACAGGGTACTACGAGCAGTACTTC
>TRBV9|TRBD2|TRBJ2-3|.
CASSVASGRADTQYF
TGTGCCAGCAGCGTAGCGAGCGGGAGGGCAGATACGCAGTATTTT
>TRBV7-9|.|TRBJ1-3|.
CASSLSGGSGNTIYF
TGTGCCAGCAGCTTATCGGGGGGCTCTGGAAACACCATATATTTT
>TRBV5-3|.|TRBJ1-5|.
CARSLSFQPQHF
TGTGCCAGAAGCTTGTCCTTTCAGCCCCAGCATTTT
>TRBV25-1|.|TRBJ2-5|.
CASSSGETIQETQYF
TGTGCCAGCAGCTCAGGGGAAACCATCCAAGAGACCCAGTACTTC
>TRBV6-5|TRBD1|TRBJ1-4|.
CASSYRGPGVRLFF
TGTGCCAGCAGTTACAGGGGGCCAGGTGTTAGGCTGTTTTTT
>TRBV10-3|.|TRBJ2-7|once
CAAKDSEYSMGYEQYF
TGTGCCGCCAAGGACAGCGAATATAGTATGGGGTACGAGCAGTACTTC
>TRBV5-1|TRBD2|TRBJ2-7|.
CASSLEPAGGASYEQYF
TGCGCCAGCAGCTTGGAGCCAGCGGGAGGTGCGTCCTACGAGCAGTACTTC
>TRBV15|.|TRBJ2-6|.
CATSRDHKGSLAGANVLTF
TGTGCCACCAGCAGAGATCATAAAGGGTCGTTAGCTGGGGCCAACGTCCTGACTTTC
>TRBV28|.|TRBJ1-1|.
CASRRREAFF
TGTGCCAGCAGGAGACGAGAAGCTTTCTTT
>TRBV5-1|TRBD2|TRBJ2-1|.
CASSSSGLAGPSSYNEQFF
TGCGCCAGCAGCTCCTCGGGACTAGCGGGACCAAGCTCCTACAATGAGCAGTTCTTC
>TRBV9|.|TRBJ2-3|.
CASSVGFQADTQYF
TGTGCCAGCAGCGTAGGATTTCAAGCAGATACGCAGTATTTT
>TRBV4-1|.|TRBJ2-1|.
CASSQERGTGWGGEQFF
TGCGCCAGCAGCCAAGAGAGGGGAACAGGGTGGGGCGGGGAGCAGTTCTTC
>TRBV12-5|TRBD1|TRBJ2-2|.
CASGLTGQTYTGELFF
TGTGCTAGTGGTTTGACGGGACAGACGTACACCGGGGAGCTGTTTTTT
>TRBV6-5|TRBD1|TRBJ2-7|.
CASRYRDRAPYEQYF
TGTGCCAGCAGGTACCGGGACAGGGCACCCTACGAGCAGTACTTC
>TRBV5-4|TRBD2|TRBJ2-3|.
CASSPTAGEGTDTQYF
TGTGCCAGCAGCCCGACAGCGGGAGAAGGAACAGATACGCAGTATTTT
>TRBV5-1|.|TRBJ1-5|few
CASSLDGDAQPQHF
TGCGCCAGCAGCTTGGACGGGGACGCACAGCCCCAGCATTTT
>TRBV28|.|TRBJ2-7|.
CASSSLGAGSYEQYF
TGTGCCAGCAGTAGCCTAGGGGCCGGCTCCTACGAGCAGTACTTC
>TRBV30|.|TRBJ2-1|.
CAWSSMDPTYNEQFF
TGTGCCTGGAGTTCGATGGATCCAACCTACAATGAGCAGTTCTTC
>TRBV5-1|.|TRBJ2-5|.
CASSLEGTSGGTQYF
TGCGCCAGCAGCTTGGAGGGGACATCCGGCGGGACCCAGTACTTC
>TRBV21-1|.|TRBJ2-1|.
CASGTFGDNEQFF
TGTGCCAGCGGCACGTTTGGGGACAATGAGCAGTTCTTC
>TRBV11-2|TRBD1|TRBJ1-2|once
CASSSGGQGFSGYTF
TGTGCCAGCAGCTCCGGCGGACAGGGGTTTAGCGGCTACACCTTC
>TRBV5-5|.|TRBJ1-2|.
CASSLAVRAGVDYGYTF
TGTGCCAGCAGCTTGGCCGTTCGGGCAGGGGTTGACTATGGCTACACCTTC
>TRBV7-3|TRBD1|TRBJ2-2|.
CASSLRTGGLGTGELFF
TGTGCCAGCAGCTTAAGGACAGGGGGCTTGGGCACCGGGGAGCTGTTTTTT
>TRBV21-1|.|TRBJ2-6|.
CASSKVLHSGANVLTF
TGTGCCAGCAGCAAGGTGTTACACTCTGGGGCCAACGTCCTGACTTTC
>TRBV2|.|TRBJ1-2|.
CASSYSRRGYTF
TGTGCCAGCAGCTACAGCCGGCGGGGCTACACCTTC
>TRBV15|.|TRBJ1-1|.
CAIAEAPTEAFF
TGTGCCATCGCAGAGGCCCCCACTGAAGCTTTCTTT
>TRBV15|.|TRBJ2-5|.
CATGKRQAQETQYF
TGTGCCACCGGGAAACGACAGGCCCAAGAGACCCAGTACTTC
>TRBV2|TRBD1|TRBJ2-1|.
CASKQDRNYNEQFF
TGTGCCAGCAAACAGGACAGGAACTACAATGAGCAGTTCTTC
>TRBV14|.|TRBJ2-7|few
CASSQRPGDYEQYF
TGTGCCAGCAGCCAAAGACCGGGAGACTACGAGCAGTACTTC
>TRBV9|.|TRBJ2-3|.
CASSPTLAPSTDTQYF
TGTGCCAGCAGCCCTACACTAGCTCCTAGCACAGATACGCAGTATTTT
>TRBV5-1|.|TRBJ2-3|.
CASSLEGSGTQYF
TGCGCCAGCAGCCTAGAGGGAAGCGGTACGCAGTATTTT
>TRBV5-6|TRBD2|TRBJ2-1|.
CASSYSKSGGSYNEQFF
TGTGCCAGCAGCTACTCCAAAAGCGGGGGATCCTACAATGAGCAGTTCTTC
>TRBV7-3|TRBD2|TRBJ2-1|.
CASSLVGLAGVEQFF
TGTGCCAGCAGCTTAGTGGGACTAGCGGGAGTCGAGCAGTTCTTC
>TRBV5-1|.|TRBJ1-5|.
CASSGATGNQPQHF
TGCGCCAGCAGCGGGGCTACAGGGAATCAGCCCCAGCATTTT
>TRBV7-9|TRBD1|TRBJ2-2|.
CASSSALAGTGGDTGELFF
TGTGCCAGCAGCTCCGCCCTAGCCGGGACAGGGGGCGATACCGGGGAGCTGTTTTTT
>TRBV29-1|TRBD1|TRBJ1-1|.
CSVADRGTEAFF
TGCAGCGTTGCCGACAGGGGCACTGAAGCTTTCTTT
>TRBV28|.|TRBJ2-7|.
CASSPSSYEQYF
TGTGCCAGCAGTCCCTCATCCTACGAGCAGTACTTC
>TRBV5-1|.|TRBJ2-3|once
CASSLAVGPSTDTQYF
TGCGCCAGCAGCTTGGCCGTGGGCCCTAGCACAGATACGCAGTATTTT
>TRBV7-2|.|TRBJ2-3|.
CASSSRGTDTQYF
TGTGCCAGCAGCTCAAGGGGCACAGATACGCAGTATTTT
>TRBV29-1|.|TRBJ1-4|.
CSGGHNEKLFF
TGCAGCGGAGGGCATAATGAAAAACTGTTTTTT
>TRBV18|.|TRBJ2-3|.
CASSPRTMGTDTQYF
TGTGCCAGCTCACCCCGGACAATGGGCACAGATACGCAGTATTTT
>TRBV9|TRBD1|TRBJ1-2|.
CASSAQQGSGYTF
TGTGCCAGCAGCGCGCAACAGGGGTCGGGCTACACCTTC
>TRBV28|.|TRBJ2-1|.
CASSLRTSYNEQFF
TGTGCCAGCAGTTTACGGACCTCCTACAATGAGCAGTTCTTC
>TRBV18|.|TRBJ2-2|.
CASSPLDSRTFTGELFF
TGTGCCAGCTCACCACTTGACAGTCGGACTTTCACCGGGGAGCTGTTTTTT
>TRBV30|TRBD2|TRBJ2-7|.
CAWRFGAGGPYEQYF
TGTGCCTGGAGGTTCGGCGCGGGAGGGCCCTACGAGCAGTACTTC
>TRBV11-3|TRBD1|TRBJ2-5|.
CASSLQGNQETQYF
TGTGCCAGCAGTTTACAGGGGAACCAAGAGACCCAGTACTTC
>TRBV5-8|.|TRBJ1-1|.
CASSLAGRGTEAFF
TGTGCCAGCAGCTTGGCCGGGAGGGGGACTGAAGCTTTCTTT
>TRBV18|.|TRBJ1-1|.
CASSPGSGTEAFF
TGTGCCAGCTCACCAGGGTCCGGAACTGAAGCTTTCTTT
>TRBV6-5|.|TRBJ1-1|once
CASSPPGRNTEAFF
TGTGCCAGCAGCCCTCCCGGGAGGAACACTGAAGCTTTCTTT
>TRBV6-1|.|TRBJ2-2|.
CASSAKGTGELFF
TGTGCCAGCAGTGCAAAGGGTACCGGGGAGCTGTTTTTT
>TRBV5-1|.|TRBJ2-5|.
CASSWEGQETQYF
TGCGCCAGCAGCTGGGAAGGGCAAGAGACCCAGTACTTC
>TRBV10-3|.|TRBJ1-3|.
CAISGRTRGNTIYF
TGTGCCATCAGTGGTAGGACTCGAGGAAACACCATATATTTT
>TRBV6-6|.|TRBJ1-2|.
CASSNRGEGYGYTF
TGTGCCAGCAGTAACCGCGGCGAGGGCTATGGCTACACCTTC
>TRBV11-2|.|TRBJ2-1|.
CASSSLVGLHNEQFF
TGTGCCAGCAGCTCCCTAGTGGGACTCCACAATGAGCAGTTCTTC